The clone carrying this T cell receptor (beta chain) was detected only a few times. Its antigen is unknown. The TCR alpha and TCR beta cDNA libraries, bearing sample barcodes and UMIs, were generated by 5'RACE using constant-segment primers. One entry per CDR3 protein, called by TCRdb with MiXCR from the 5' RACE reads. Of about half a million distinct CDR3 sequences detected, 15% to 20% appear once; the ten largest clones hold 9% to 15%. The sample originates from a study of T-cell memory formation after mild COVID-19. Study observations and caveats: CD8+ contracting clones occupied EMRA, while CD4+ ones occupied mainly CM and EM. The finding that pre-infection memory included some responding clones suggested that cross-reactive memory joined.

Per germline, CDR1 SEHNR and CDR2 FQNEAQ (reference sequence). Trimming at V came to 3 bases and at J to 10 bases, leaving 6 bases not matched to a gene. There are 14 residues in the CDR3. The chain is built from TRBV7-9 and TRBJ2-1; 10 bases fit TRBD2. The sequence was obtained from an adult woman who had mild COVID-19 (a few samples of this study predate the infection). Cell type and time point are not known. Sequencing used PBMCs or a T cell subset sorted from them (not recorded which). The CDR3 loop is CASSFGTSGDEQFF. The CDR3 bases are TGTGCCAGCAGCTTTGGAACTAGCGGGGACGAGCAGTTCTTC.